A selection of T cell receptor beta chains follows, all from one sample in a study of blood T cells in healthy people across ages. Each CDR3 protein is one row after TCRdb ran MiXCR on the 5' RACE reads. Among approximately 1.5 million distinct CDR3 sequences listed, almost 35% were seen once. Material for sequencing was blood. All receptors derive from a woman aged 25 to 39 in good health. The CDR3 runs from the conserved cysteine through the conserved F or W. D genes are given only for firm matches. Some rows have no size entry. The others give once, few or many, or a class for an expanded clone.

v_call	d_call	cdr3_length	j_call	clone_size	cdr3_aa	cdr3_nt
TRBV4-1	TRBD2	16	TRBJ2-5	few	CASSHPTSGNQETQYF	TGCGCCAGCAGCCACCCGACTAGCGGGAACCAAGAGACCCAGTACTTC
TRBV7-2	TRBD1	15	TRBJ1-2	many	CASSSRDREVYGYTF	TGTGCCAGCAGCTCGAGGGACAGGGAAGTCTATGGCTACACCTTC
TRBV5-1	TRBD1	14	TRBJ1-6	NA	CASRIKTGDSPLHF	TGCGCCAGCAGGATTAAGACAGGGGATTCACCCCTCCACTTT
TRBV6-6	NA	14	TRBJ1-5	NA	CASSPAHSNQPQHF	TGTGCCAGCAGTCCAGCTCATAGCAATCAGCCCCAGCATTTT
TRBV24-1	NA	13	TRBJ2-7	NA	CATSAGPRGEQYF	TGTGCCACCAGTGCAGGGCCCCGGGGCGAGCAGTACTTC
TRBV7-7	NA	12	TRBJ2-1	NA	CASSTGLGEQFF	TGTGCCAGCAGCACCGGGCTGGGGGAGCAGTTCTTC
TRBV13	NA	17	TRBJ2-7	few	CASSSTLLSGSSYEQYF	TGTGCCAGCAGCTCAACACTTCTTTCAGGGAGCTCCTACGAGCAGTACTTC
TRBV20-1	TRBD2	16	TRBJ2-1	few	CSARSTSVVSYNEQFF	TGCAGTGCTAGGTCCACTAGCGTCGTGTCCTACAATGAGCAGTTCTTC
TRBV4-1	NA	15	TRBJ2-3	few	CASSQVGRERDTQYF	TGCGCCAGCAGCCAAGTTGGACGGGAGCGAGATACGCAGTATTTT
TRBV4-1	TRBD2	15	TRBJ2-7	NA	CASSQGLAGGIEQYF	TGCGCCAGCAGCCAAGGACTAGCGGGAGGGATCGAGCAGTACTTC
TRBV3-1	NA	13	TRBJ2-4	NA	CASSQDGGNIQYF	TGTGCCAGCAGCCAAGATGGAGGGAACATTCAGTACTTC
TRBV4-1	TRBD2	16	TRBJ2-2	few	CASSLLAGGETGELFF	TGCGCCAGCAGCCTGCTAGCGGGAGGAGAAACCGGGGAGCTGTTTTTT
TRBV28	TRBD1	17	TRBJ1-1	NA	CASSLRGTGSMNTEAFF	TGTGCCAGCAGTTTGAGAGGGACAGGATCCATGAACACTGAAGCTTTCTTT
TRBV4-1	TRBD2	15	TRBJ2-5	NA	CASSQTSVGRETQYF	TGCGCCAGCAGTCAGACTAGCGTCGGTCGAGAGACCCAGTACTTC
TRBV7-2	NA	14	TRBJ2-7	few	CASSWRGGSYEQYF	TGTGCCAGCAGCTGGCGGGGTGGTTCCTACGAGCAGTACTTC
TRBV6-4	NA	17	TRBJ2-7	few	CASSDPWDRRSLYEQYF	TGTGCCAGCAGTGACCCCTGGGACCGACGATCGCTCTACGAGCAGTACTTC